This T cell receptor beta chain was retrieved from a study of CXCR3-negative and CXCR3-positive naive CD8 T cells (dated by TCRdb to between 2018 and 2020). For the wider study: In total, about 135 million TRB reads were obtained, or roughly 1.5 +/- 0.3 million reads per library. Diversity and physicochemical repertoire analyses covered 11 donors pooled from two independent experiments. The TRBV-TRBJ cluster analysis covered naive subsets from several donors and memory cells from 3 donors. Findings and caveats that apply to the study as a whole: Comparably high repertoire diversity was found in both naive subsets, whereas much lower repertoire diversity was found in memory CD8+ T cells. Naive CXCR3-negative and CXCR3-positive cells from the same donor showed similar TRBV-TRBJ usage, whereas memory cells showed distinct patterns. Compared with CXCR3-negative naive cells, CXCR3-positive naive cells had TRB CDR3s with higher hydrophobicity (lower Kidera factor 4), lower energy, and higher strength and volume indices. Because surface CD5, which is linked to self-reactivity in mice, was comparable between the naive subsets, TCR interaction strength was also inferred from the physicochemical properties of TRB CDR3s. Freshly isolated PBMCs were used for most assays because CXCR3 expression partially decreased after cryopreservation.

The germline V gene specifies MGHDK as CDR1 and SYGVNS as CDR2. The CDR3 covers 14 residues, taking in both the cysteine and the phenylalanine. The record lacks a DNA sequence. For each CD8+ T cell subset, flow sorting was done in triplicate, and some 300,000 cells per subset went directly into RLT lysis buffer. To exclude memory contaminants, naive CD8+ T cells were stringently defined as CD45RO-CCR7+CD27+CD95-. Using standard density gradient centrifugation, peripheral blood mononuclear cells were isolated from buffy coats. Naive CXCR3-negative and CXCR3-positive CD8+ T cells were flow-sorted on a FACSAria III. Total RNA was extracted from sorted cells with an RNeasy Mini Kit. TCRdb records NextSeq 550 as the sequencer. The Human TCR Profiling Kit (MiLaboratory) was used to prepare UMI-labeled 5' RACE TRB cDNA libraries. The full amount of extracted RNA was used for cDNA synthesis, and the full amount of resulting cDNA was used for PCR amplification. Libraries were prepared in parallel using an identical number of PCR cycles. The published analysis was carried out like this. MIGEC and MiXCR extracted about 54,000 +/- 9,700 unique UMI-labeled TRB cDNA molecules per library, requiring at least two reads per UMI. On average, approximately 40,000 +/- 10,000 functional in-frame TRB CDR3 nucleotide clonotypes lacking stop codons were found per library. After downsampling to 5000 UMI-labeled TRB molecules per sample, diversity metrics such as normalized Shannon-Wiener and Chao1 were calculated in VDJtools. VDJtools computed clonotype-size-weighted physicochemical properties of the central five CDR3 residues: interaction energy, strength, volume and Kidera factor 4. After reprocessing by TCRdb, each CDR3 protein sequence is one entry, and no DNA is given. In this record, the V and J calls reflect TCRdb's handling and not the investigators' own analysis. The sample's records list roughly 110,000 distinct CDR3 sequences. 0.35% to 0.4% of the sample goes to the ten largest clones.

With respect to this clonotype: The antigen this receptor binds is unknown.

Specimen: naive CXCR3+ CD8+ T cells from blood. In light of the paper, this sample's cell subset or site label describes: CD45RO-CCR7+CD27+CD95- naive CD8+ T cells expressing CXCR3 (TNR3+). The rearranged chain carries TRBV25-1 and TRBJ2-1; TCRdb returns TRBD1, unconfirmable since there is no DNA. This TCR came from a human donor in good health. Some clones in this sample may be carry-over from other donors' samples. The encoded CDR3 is CASSEGLGWDEQFF.